This T cell receptor beta chain was retrieved from a study of blood T cell repertoires in COVID-19. Across the study: Acute and convalescent COVID-19 samples came from the United States, Italy and Spain.

Trimming stripped 5 bases from V and 4 bases from J, with 17 bases between. Germline values: CDR1 MNHEY, CDR2 SVGAGI. This CDR3 is built from 15 residues. In the authors' methods: Estimated nucleated cell counts came from reference gene primer amplification. Sequencing used immunoSEQ multiplex PCR; TCRdb keeps in-frame clones, though not all of them. V and J calls plus clone size are reproduced from that table; the DNA served to infer D and trimming. In the table there are 60,000 to 85,000 clones, approximately 81% of which are singletons. The sequenced material came from peripheral blood. The rearrangement uses TRBV6-5 and TRBJ1-1; no reliable D call. The source is a man aged 55-75 years with COVID-19, enrolled during active disease. CDR3 sequence reads: CASSRPPVAATEAFF. In DNA form, the CDR3 reads TGTGCCAGCAGTCGACCTCCGGTAGCAGCCACTGAAGCTTTCTTT.